Listed here are 17 T cell receptor beta chains from one sample, sequenced in a study of T cell responses to AZD1222 COVID-19 vaccine. TCRdb's copy holds only in-frame clones and misses some; the assay was immunoSEQ multiplex PCR. Seen here are about 150,000 clones, about 92% observed once, and the top ten hold roughly 6%. Sequenced material: peripheral blood, taken 28 days after the second AZD1222 dose. Source of these receptors: an adult who received the AZD1222 COVID-19 vaccine.

The J gene is TRBJ1-6, the V gene TRBV2; D unresolved. Germline lookup yields CDR1 SNHLY and CDR2 FYNNEI. The V gene lost 6 bases and the J gene lost 5 bases, with 14 bases spanning the gap. There are 15 residues in the CDR3. CDR3 sequence: CASSYRAGHNSPLHF. The CDR3 nucleotides are TGTGCCAGCAGCTACAGAGCTGGCCATAATTCACCCCTCCACTTT.

This clone was recorded once. This sequence joins TRBV15 and TRBJ1-5; D may be TRBD1 (5 bases). The CDR3 contains 16 residues. Germline V gene sequence: CDR1 LNHNV, CDR2 YYDKDF (reference sequence). V was clipped by 3 bases and J by 9 bases, with 21 bases between them. The CDR3 DNA is TGTGCCACCAGCAGGGCGGGACGGCCTAGCGAGGGGCCCCAGCATTTT. Protein: CATSRAGRPSEGPQHF.

This clone was picked up one time. CDR3 protein: CASSLWGTGTGELFF. In nucleotides, the CDR3 is TGTGCCAGCAGCCTGTGGGGGACGGGCACCGGGGAGCTGTTTTTT. V is TRBV5-4 and J is TRBJ2-2; either TRBD1 or TRBD2 may fit D (5 bases each). The CDR3 is 15 amino acids. The V gene lost 4 bases and the J gene lost 4 bases, with 14 bases spanning the gap. Germline-derived CDR1 and CDR2 are SGHNT and YYREEE (reference sequence).

The chain has TRBV28 and TRBJ1-2; D is perhaps TRBD1 (6 bases). With 8 bases removed from V and 0 bases from J, the gap between germline ends came to 10 bases. The CDR3 is 13 residues long. Per the germline V gene, CDR1 is MDHEN and CDR2 is SYDVKM. DNA for the CDR3: TGTGCCAGCCAGGACAGAGCTAACTATGGCTACACCTTC. As protein: CASQDRANYGYTF.

The rearrangement uses TRBV20-1 and TRBJ2-5, with a tentative D call TRBD2 (5 bases). The CDR3 extends over 15 amino acids. CDR1 is DFQATT and CDR2 is SNEGSKA in the germline V gene (reference sequence). The ends were cut back, 3 bases at V and 5 bases at J, with 19 bases in the middle. CDR3 in DNA: TGCAGTGCTAGTTGGCATGCCGGTCCGGGGGAGACCCAGTACTTC. Amino acids: CSASWHAGPGETQYF.

The chain recombines TRBV7-9 with TRBJ1-2; D unclear. The CDR3 contains 14 residues. With 3 bases removed from V and 0 bases from J, the gap between germline ends came to 8 bases. Germline loops: CDR1 SEHNR, CDR2 FQNEAQ (reference sequence). The CDR3: CASSFAGTNYGYTF. Written as DNA, the CDR3 is TGTGCCAGCAGCTTCGCGGGGACTAACTATGGCTACACCTTC.

This chain joins TRBV7-2 and TRBJ2-3; D is unresolved. Trimming removed 1 base from V and 15 bases from J, with 14 bases in between. The length of the CDR3 is 12 residues. The germline gives CDR1 SGHTA, CDR2 FQGNSA. The CDR3 region is CASSLDILESYF. The CDR3 coding sequence is TGTGCCAGCAGCTTAGACATTCTGGAGTCATATTTT.

This chain links TRBV12-2 with TRBJ2-1; TRBD2, as called in the table, went unchecked against the DNA. TRBV12-2 represents a pseudogene. The length of the CDR3 is 19 residues. The CDR3 region has the DNA TGTGCAAGTCGCTTAGATACGGCGCTAGCGGGGGGGCCGAGGAATGAGCAGTTCTTC. Translating gives CASRLDTALAGGPRNEQFF.

The rearrangement joins TRBV12-5 to TRBJ1-1, with 7 nucleotides matching TRBD1. J lost 2 bases, V lost 0 bases, and 9 bases had no gene match. The CDR3 contains 17 residues. CDR1 and CDR2 from the germline V gene are LGHNT and FRNRAP. CDR3 coding DNA: TGTGCTAGTGGTTTGGTAGAAAGGGGGCCGAGAAACACTGAAGCTTTCTTT. Translation: CASGLVERGPRNTEAFF.

This clone appeared a few times. The chain couples TRBV10-3 to TRBJ2-2, with a weak D call TRBD2 (6 bases). Germline V lookup: CDR1 ENHRY, CDR2 SYGVKD. Trimming took 2 bases from V and 7 from J, leaving 14 bases between them. This CDR3 spans 15 amino acids. The CDR3 sequence is CAISERDVGGGELFF. CDR3 DNA sequence: TGTGCCATCAGTGAGAGGGACGTGGGAGGCGGGGAGCTGTTTTTT.

This chain joins TRBV10-1 and TRBJ1-5; TRBD1 is a possible D gene (6 bases). This CDR3 has 13 amino acids. Germline V gene data show CDR1 as WNHNN and CDR2 as SYGVQD (reference sequence). V gave up 10 bases and J gave up 7 bases, with 17 bases separating them. CDR3 nucleotide sequence: TGCGCCACCTCCCAGGGGTTGAGGCAGCCCCAGCATTTT. It yields the protein CATSQGLRQPQHF.

The rearrangement links TRBV27 to TRBJ2-7; 9 bases map to TRBD1. With 4 bases clipped from V and 5 bases from J, the junction kept 12 bases outside the gene matches. The CDR3 is made up of 16 amino acids. Germline V CDR1 and CDR2: MNHEY, SMNVEV (reference sequence). CDR3 sequence: CASSSPGDRVEDEQYF. The CDR3 nucleotides are TGTGCCAGCAGTTCCCCCGGGGACAGGGTAGAAGACGAGCAGTACTTC.

CDR3 nucleotides: TGTGCCAGCAGCGGTCTAAGGACAGGGTCCTCCTACGAGCAGTACTTC. As protein: CASSGLRTGSSYEQYF. This chain joins TRBV7-9 and TRBJ2-7, with 8 bases identical to TRBD1. Unmatched junction bases numbered 9, after V lost 5 bases and J lost 0 bases. The germline V gene has CDR1 SEHNR and CDR2 FQNEAQ (reference sequence). This CDR3 is 16 amino acids long.

The chain combines TRBV24-1 with TRBJ2-5; unclear D gene. The germline V gene encodes CDR1 KGHDR and CDR2 SFDVKD. The length of the CDR3 is 15 residues. Trimming pared 5 bases from V and 2 bases from J, leaving 14 bases between. As DNA, the CDR3 is TGTGCCACCAGTGGTAGTCAACCAGGACAAGAGACCCAGTACTTC. This codes for CATSGSQPGQETQYF.

The chain uses TRBV5-4 and TRBJ1-3; D may be TRBD1 (5 bases). CDR1 SGHNT and CDR2 YYREEE come from the germline V gene (reference sequence). V lost 4 bases and J lost 6, with 11 bases in between. The CDR3 runs 13 residues. DNA for the CDR3: TGTGCCAGCAGCCGGTGGGGGGAAAACACCATATATTTT. This sequence encodes CASSRWGENTIYF. Complete variable domain (other parts from reference TRBV5-4 and TRBJ1-3): ETGVTQSPTHLIKTRGQQVTLRCSSQSGHNTVSWYQQALGQGPQFIFQYYREEENGRGNFPPRFSGLQFPNYSSELNVNALELDDSALYLCASSRWGENTIYFGEGSWLTVV.

The chain links TRBV2 to TRBJ2-5; D may be TRBD2 (6 bases). The CDR3 contains 15 residues. Trimming shortened V by 6 bases and J by 5 bases, and 19 bases separated the two germline ends. The germline V gene has CDR1 SNHLY and CDR2 FYNNEI. CDR3 nucleotide sequence: TGTGCCAGCAGAGATTTGAGGGGCGGAGGGGAGACCCAGTACTTC. The encoded protein is CASRDLRGGGETQYF.

As DNA, the CDR3 is TGTGCCAGCAGTTTGGGAGGGCAGCTTGAAAAACTGTTTTTT. It codes for CASSLGGQLEKLFF. This chain links TRBV28 with TRBJ1-4; D unresolved. Trimming stripped 3 bases from V and 7 bases from J, with 12 bases between. In germline, CDR1 is MDHEN, CDR2 SYDVKM. CDR3 size: 14 residues.